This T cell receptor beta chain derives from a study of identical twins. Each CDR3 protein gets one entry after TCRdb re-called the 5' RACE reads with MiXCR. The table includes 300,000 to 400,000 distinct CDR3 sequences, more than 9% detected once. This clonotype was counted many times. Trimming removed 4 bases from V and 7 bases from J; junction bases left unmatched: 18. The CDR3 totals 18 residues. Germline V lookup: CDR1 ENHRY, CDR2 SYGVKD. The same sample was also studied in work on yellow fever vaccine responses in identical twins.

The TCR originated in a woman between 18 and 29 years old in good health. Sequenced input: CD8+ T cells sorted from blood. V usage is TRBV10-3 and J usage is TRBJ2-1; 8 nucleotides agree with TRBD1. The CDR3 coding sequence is TGTGCCATCAGTGGGGGAAGTCTCGACAGGGGAATAGGGAATGAGCAGTTCTTC. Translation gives CAISGGSLDRGIGNEQFF.